What follows is one T cell receptor beta chain and its context. Antigen specificity is unknown. This CDR3 region has 16 residues. V gave up 6 bases and J gave up 6 bases; unmatched junction bases: 11. Looked up from germline, CDR1 is MDHEN and CDR2 is SYDVKM. The donors were healthy bone marrow donors. These data are taken from a study of cytomegalovirus exposure and HLA in healthy donors. Whole-study findings and limits: According to the study, 180 or so TCR beta chains were cytomegalovirus-associated. It emerged from a later analysis that several of the most significant clusters appeared to be linked to common viral pathogens. Most TCR sequences were rare, but some public TCRs occurred in many donors.

Use of 60 Vbeta and 13 Jbeta primers characterized the PCR. Sequencing used immunoSEQ multiplex PCR; TCRdb keeps in-frame clones, though not all of them. Of about 94,000 clones in the sample, more than 60% were seen once. The specimen was PBMCs. This receptor was identified in a young man in good health and CMV-seronegative. The chain joins TRBV28 to TRBJ2-2; 9 positions agree with TRBD2. The CDR3 reads CASRELAGTVAGELFF. CDR3 bases: TGTGCCAGCAGGGAGCTAGCGGGAACCGTGGCCGGGGAGCTGTTTTTT.